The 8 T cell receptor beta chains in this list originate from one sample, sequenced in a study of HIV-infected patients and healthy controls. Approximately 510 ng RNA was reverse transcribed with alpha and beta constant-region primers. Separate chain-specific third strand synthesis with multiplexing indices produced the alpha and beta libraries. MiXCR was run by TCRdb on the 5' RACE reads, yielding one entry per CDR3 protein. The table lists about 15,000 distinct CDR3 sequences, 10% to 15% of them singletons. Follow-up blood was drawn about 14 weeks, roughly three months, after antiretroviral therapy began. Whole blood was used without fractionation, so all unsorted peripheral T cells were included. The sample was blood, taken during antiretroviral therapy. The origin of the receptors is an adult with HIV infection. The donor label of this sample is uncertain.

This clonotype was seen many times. CDR3 loop: CASSNPSGSGTGELFF. In DNA form, the CDR3 reads TGTGCCAGCTCAAACCCTAGCGGGAGTGGGACCGGGGAGCTGTTTTTT. The chain employs TRBV19 and TRBJ2-2; TRBD2 matches 10 bases. J gave up 5 bases and V 9 bases, and 12 bases lay outside the gene matches. Germline loops: CDR1 LNHDA, CDR2 SQIVND (reference sequence). The CDR3 covers 16 residues.

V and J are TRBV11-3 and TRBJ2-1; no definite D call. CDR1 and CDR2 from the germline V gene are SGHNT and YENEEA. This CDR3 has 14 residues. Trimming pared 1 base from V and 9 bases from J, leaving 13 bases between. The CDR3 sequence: CASSLGPIGSEQFF. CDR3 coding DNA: TGTGCCAGCAGCTTAGGCCCTATTGGTAGTGAGCAGTTCTTC.

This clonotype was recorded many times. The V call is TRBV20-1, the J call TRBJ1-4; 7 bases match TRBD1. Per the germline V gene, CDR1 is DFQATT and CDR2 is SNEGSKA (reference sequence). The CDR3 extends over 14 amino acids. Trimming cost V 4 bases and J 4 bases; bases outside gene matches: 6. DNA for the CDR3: TGCAGTGCTACCCCTGGGACAGATAATGAAAAACTGTTTTTT. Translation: CSATPGTDNEKLFF.

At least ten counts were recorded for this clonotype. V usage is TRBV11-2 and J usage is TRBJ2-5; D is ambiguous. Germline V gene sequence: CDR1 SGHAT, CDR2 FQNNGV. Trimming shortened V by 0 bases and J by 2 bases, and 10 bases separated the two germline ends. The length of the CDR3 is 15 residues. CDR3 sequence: CASSLDNWSQETQYF. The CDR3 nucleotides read TGTGCCAGCAGCTTAGATAATTGGTCGCAAGAGACCCAGTACTTC.

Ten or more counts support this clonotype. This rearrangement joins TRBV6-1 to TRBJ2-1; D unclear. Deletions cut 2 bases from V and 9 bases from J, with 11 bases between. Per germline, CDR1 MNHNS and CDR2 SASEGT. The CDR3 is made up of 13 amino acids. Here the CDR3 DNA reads TGTGCCAGCAGTGAAATTGGAGCCGGTGAGCAGTTCTTC. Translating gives CASSEIGAGEQFF.

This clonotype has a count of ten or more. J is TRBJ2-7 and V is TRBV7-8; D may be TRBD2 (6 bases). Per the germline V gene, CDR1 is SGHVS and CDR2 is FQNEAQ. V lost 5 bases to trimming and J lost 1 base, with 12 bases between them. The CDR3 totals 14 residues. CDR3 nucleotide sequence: TGTGCCAGCAGCGAGAGGGGACTTTCCTACGAGCAGTACTTC. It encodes CASSERGLSYEQYF.

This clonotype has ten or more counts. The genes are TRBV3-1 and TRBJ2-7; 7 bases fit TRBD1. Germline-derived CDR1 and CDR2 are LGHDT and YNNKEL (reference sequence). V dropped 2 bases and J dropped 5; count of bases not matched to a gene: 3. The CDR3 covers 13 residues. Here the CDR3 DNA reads TGTGCCAGCAGCCAAAACAGGGGAAACGAGCAGTACTTC. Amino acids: CASSQNRGNEQYF.

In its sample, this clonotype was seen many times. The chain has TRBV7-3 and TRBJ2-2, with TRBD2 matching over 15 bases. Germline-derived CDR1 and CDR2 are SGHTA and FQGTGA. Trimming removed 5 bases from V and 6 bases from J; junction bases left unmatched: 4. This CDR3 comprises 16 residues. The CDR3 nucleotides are TGTGCCAGCAGCCTGGGACTAGCGGGAGGCTCCGGGGAGCTGTTTTTT. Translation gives CASSLGLAGGSGELFF.